This TCR beta chain appears in the sequencing data of a study of persistence of HIV-infected CD4 T cells. Lysates of CMV-infected fibroblasts at around 9.1 ug/mL stimulated these cells. CD40L-negative CD69-negative CD45RO-high memory CD4+ T cells were sorted as populations depleted of antigen-responding cells. The immunoSEQ assay was version 4, run in survey mode. Template was genomic DNA at 10 ng/uL, with up to roughly 1 ug used per sample. Generated by immunoSEQ multiplex PCR, the TCRdb table keeps only in-frame clones and is missing some. The sample holds 25,000 to 30,000 clones, roughly 78% seen once. To note about this clone: Antigen unknown.

Trimming cost V 4 bases and J 0 bases, with 6 bases left between them. The CDR3 totals 13 residues. In germline, CDR1 is SNHLY, CDR2 FYNNEI. Sequenced here: CD4+ T cells sorted from PBMCs after roughly 18-hour stimulation, sampled from a patient who received antiretroviral therapy. This chain links TRBV2 with TRBJ1-1; D remains unclear. The receptor was derived from an adult man with HIV who was CMV-seropositive. The CDR3 protein is CASSVQVNTEAFF. CDR3 nucleotides: TGTGCCAGCAGTGTACAAGTGAACACTGAAGCTTTCTTT. Together with reference TRBV2 and TRBJ1-1, the CDR3 gives the full variable domain: EPEVTQTPSHQVTQMGQEVILRCVPISNHLYFYWYRQILGQKVEFLVSFYNNEISEKSEIFDDQFSVERPDGSNFTLKIRSTKLEDSAMYFCASSVQVNTEAFFGQGTRLTVV.